This record concerns one TCR beta chain sequence. What it recognizes is unknown. CDR1 is MNHNS and CDR2 is SASEGT in the germline V gene. The CDR3 is made up of 16 amino acids. This record comes from a study of monozygotic twins with inflammatory bowel disease. Whole-study findings and limits: The data offered no way to tell different T cell subtypes apart. With inverse Simpson as the measure, TCRbeta diversity was lower in IBD patients than in healthy co-twins.

TCRdb reanalyzed the 5' RACE reads and collapses them to one entry per CDR3 protein, without DNA. The sample includes more than 300,000 distinct CDR3 sequences. The chain employs TRBV6-1 and TRBJ2-3; absent DNA, TCRdb's TRBD1 call cannot be checked. Source material: blood. The clonotype was recovered from a human donor with ulcerative colitis or Crohn's disease, or a healthy co-twin of an affected twin (not recorded which). This chain's CDR3 is CASSEVVGTKGDTQYF.